This TCR beta chain was obtained from a study of T cell responses to AZD1222 COVID-19 vaccine. Study-level points and caveats: Regions 160-218 and 743-854 dominated among vaccine-associated CD4 TCRs spanning spike.

A remark on this clone: Its target is not known.

TCRdb's table, derived via immunoSEQ multiplex PCR, lists solely in-frame clones and lacks some. The sample carries about 140,000 clones, approximately 86% recorded once. The CDR3 runs to 15 residues. In germline, CDR1 is SQVTM, CDR2 ANQGSEA. The V and J ends lost 6 bases and 4 bases respectively, with 19 bases between them. Specimen: peripheral blood, collected on day 0 of AZD1222 vaccination. V usage is TRBV29-1 and J usage is TRBJ2-4, with D possibly being TRBD1 (8 bases). This TCR was sampled from an adult in good health. The CDR3 reads CSVRRTGRGKNIQYF. Written as DNA, the CDR3 is TGCAGCGTCCGCCGGACAGGGAGGGGGAAAAACATTCAGTACTTC.